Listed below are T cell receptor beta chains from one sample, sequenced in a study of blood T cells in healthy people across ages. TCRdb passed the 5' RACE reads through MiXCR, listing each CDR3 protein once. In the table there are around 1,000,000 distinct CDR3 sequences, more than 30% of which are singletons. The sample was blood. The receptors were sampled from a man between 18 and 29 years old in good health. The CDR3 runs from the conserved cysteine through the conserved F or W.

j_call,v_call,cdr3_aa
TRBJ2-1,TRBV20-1,CSARDLTSGPSNEQFF
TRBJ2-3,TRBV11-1,CASSSAHPGTSTDTQYF
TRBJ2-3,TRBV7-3,CASSSIQGDTQYF
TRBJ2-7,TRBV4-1,CASSQPGQSNYEQYF
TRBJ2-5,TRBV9,CASSVARRGRLQETQYF
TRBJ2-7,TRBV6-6,CASSRWGGTVTYEQYF
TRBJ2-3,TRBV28,CASSLSGLASDGDTQYF
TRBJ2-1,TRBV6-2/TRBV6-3,CASSYTTGLKSSYNEQFF
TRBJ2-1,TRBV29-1,CSVIPGQGYNEQFF
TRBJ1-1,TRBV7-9,CASSLGGLDSPEAFF
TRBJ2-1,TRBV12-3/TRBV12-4,CASSLLGGPHNEQFF
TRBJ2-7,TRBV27,CASSLGSRDYEQYF
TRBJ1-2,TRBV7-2,CASSLANDRVPGYTF
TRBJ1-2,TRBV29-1,CSVGAGSYGYTF
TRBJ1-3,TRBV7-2,CASSLAGTAGNTIYF
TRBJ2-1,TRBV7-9,CASRLLGEQFF
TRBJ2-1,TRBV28,CASISASSYNEQFF
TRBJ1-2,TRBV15,CATRGFPSKDGYTF
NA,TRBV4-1,CASSQAQGSGETQYF
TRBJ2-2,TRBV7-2,CASSLAAGDFGELFF
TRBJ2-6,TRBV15,CATSRGTARSGANVLTF
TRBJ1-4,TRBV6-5,CASRHQQVEHEKLFF
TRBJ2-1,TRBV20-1,CSAKGGNSYNEQFF
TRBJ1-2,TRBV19,CATRAGGYGHTF
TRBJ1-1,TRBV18,CASSPRNGQGGTEAFF
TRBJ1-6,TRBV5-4,CASSGSGSYNSPLHF
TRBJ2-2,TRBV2,CATRVLGGELFF
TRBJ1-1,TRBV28,CASSFGSSGNTEAFF
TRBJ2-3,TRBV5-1,CASRRTGGSDTQYF
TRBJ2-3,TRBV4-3,CASSQSAGERTDTQYF
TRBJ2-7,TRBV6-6,CASRLSGGSSPDEQYF
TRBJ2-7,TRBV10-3,CAISSGLRYEQYF
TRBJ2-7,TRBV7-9,CASSLEDISYEQYF
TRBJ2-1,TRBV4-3,CASSQEAPGGYQYNEQFF
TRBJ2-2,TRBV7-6,CASSSQGMSGELFF
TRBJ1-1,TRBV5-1,CASSLADLTSNTEAFF
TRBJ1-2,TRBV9,CASSVATGSNYGYTF
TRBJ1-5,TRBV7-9,CASSLNGGPQHF
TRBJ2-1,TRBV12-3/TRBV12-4,CASMRSRVLNEQFF
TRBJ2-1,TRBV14,CASSQSQGADEQFF
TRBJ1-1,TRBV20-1,CSARAGATNAEAFF
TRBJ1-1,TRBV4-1,CASSSPGGNTEAFF
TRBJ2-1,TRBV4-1,CASSQNRDSNNEQFF
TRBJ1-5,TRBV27,CASSFKPYSNQPQHF
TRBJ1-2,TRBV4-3,CASSQDRGQAYGYTF
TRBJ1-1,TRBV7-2,CASSSRDRGSLDTEAFF
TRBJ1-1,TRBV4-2,CASSQETVPLNTEAFF
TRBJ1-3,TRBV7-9,CASSSPGTGGSNTIYF
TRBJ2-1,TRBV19,CAKDGGPTYNEQFF